This TCR beta chain came from a study of T cells in Graves' hyperthyroidism and ophthalmopathy. Regarding the study as a whole: The model made its ophthalmopathy prediction, and onset followed a median approximately 6.5 months later.

This clonotype was counted at least ten times. Its antigen is unknown. The CDR3 has 15 amino acids. Germline CDR1 is SGHRS and CDR2 is YFSETQ. The ends lost 5 bases at V and 3 bases at J; junction bases unmatched: 7. Using RNA transcripts as the source, TCR beta CDR3 regions were amplified. The HTBI set primed first-round TCR CDR3 RT-PCR. TCRdb re-analysed the multiplex PCR reads in MiXCR, keeping a single row per CDR3 protein. The table includes 500,000 to 750,000 distinct CDR3 sequences, 14% detected once. Criteria for exclusion of patients were uncontrolled infection, other autoimmune disease, pregnancy or lactation. In making diagnoses, clinical symptoms, serum thyroxine and TRAb, thyroid ultrasound and orbital computed tomography were all used. PBMCs were collected from a roughly 10 ml volume of fresh peripheral blood.

Sequences were obtained from blood. The chain couples TRBV5-1 to TRBJ2-7, with 11 bases lining up with TRBD1. The TCR was taken from a woman aged 18-35 years with Graves' ophthalmopathy. The DNA of the CDR3 is TGCGCCAGCAGTAGGGACAGGGGGAAGAACTACGAGCAGTACTTC. Translated, it gives CASSRDRGKNYEQYF.